The next 20 T cell receptor beta chains were all read from a single sample in a study of blood T cell repertoires in COVID-19. Only in-frame clones appear in the TCRdb table, and some are missing; sequencing was by immunoSEQ multiplex PCR. The sample shows more than 250,000 clones, more than 70% of them seen only once. The sample comprised peripheral blood. These receptors were collected from a woman between 45 and 60 years old with acute or convalescent COVID-19.

The chain employs TRBV19 and TRBJ2-1; D call uncertain. CDR1 and CDR2 (germline): LNHDA, SQIVND (reference sequence). CDR3 size: 12 residues. V was clipped by 0 bases and J by 6 bases, with 3 bases between them. The DNA for the CDR3 is TGTGCCAGTAGTATAGAGCGCAATGAGCAGTTCTTC. Its protein is CASSIERNEQFF.

J is TRBJ2-7 and V is TRBV28; no definite D call. Germline values: CDR1 MDHEN, CDR2 SYDVKM. V shed 5 bases and J shed 4 bases, with 12 bases lying between them. The CDR3 runs 13 residues. The chain's CDR3 is CASSPPPRYEQYF. In nucleotides, the CDR3 is TGTGCCAGCAGTCCTCCTCCCCGGTACGAGCAGTACTTC.

This chain joins TRBV4-1 and TRBJ2-7; 7 nucleotides align to TRBD2. The V gene's germline CDR1 is MGHRA and CDR2 YSYEKL. J lost 5 bases, V lost 3 bases, and 7 bases had no gene match. This CDR3 has 14 amino acids. CDR3 amino acids: CASSHSGTPHEQYF. DNA for the CDR3: TGCGCCAGCAGCCACAGCGGGACCCCCCACGAGCAGTACTTC.

J is TRBJ2-7 and V is TRBV7-9; tentatively, D is TRBD1 (5 bases). The CDR3 extends over 14 amino acids. The germline V and J ends were trimmed by 5 bases and 5 bases, with 16 bases remaining between them. Germline V gives CDR1 SEHNR, CDR2 FQNEAQ (reference sequence). The CDR3 region is CASSTLVWGNEQYF. The CDR3 region has the DNA TGTGCCAGCAGCACCCTCGTTTGGGGCAACGAGCAGTACTTC.

The chain combines TRBV9 with TRBJ1-2, with TRBD1 matching over 11 bases. Per the germline V gene, CDR1 is SGDLS and CDR2 is YYNGEE. Trimming took 3 bases from V and 3 from J; bases not matched to a gene: 13. The CDR3 loop spans 18 amino acids. The CDR3 DNA is TGTGCCAGCAGCGCGACCCCCTTCGGACAGGGGGCGGACTATGGCTACACCTTC. Translating gives CASSATPFGQGADYGYTF.

The genes are TRBV6-4 and TRBJ1-5; possible D gene TRBD1, 5 bases. V was clipped by 6 bases and J by 2 bases, with 29 bases between them. Germline V gives CDR1 MRHNA, CDR2 SNTAGT. This CDR3 is 20 amino acids long. CDR3 loop: CASSFTGGQTGSYRNQPQHF. CDR3 bases: TGTGCCAGCAGCTTCACAGGAGGGCAGACTGGTAGCTATCGCAATCAGCCCCAGCATTTT.

This chain links TRBV29-1 with TRBJ2-2, with D perhaps TRBD2 (6 bases). Trimming stripped 2 bases from V and 9 bases from J, with 10 bases between. CDR3 size: 12 residues. In germline, CDR1 is SQVTM, CDR2 ANQGSEA. This CDR3 reads CSVEKSGRELFF. In DNA form, the CDR3 reads TGCAGCGTTGAAAAAAGCGGGCGGGAGCTGTTTTTT.

V usage is TRBV4-3 and J usage is TRBJ2-2; 9 bases line up with TRBD2. V dropped 0 bases and J dropped 7; count of bases not matched to a gene: 9. CDR1 LGHNA and CDR2 YSLEER come from the germline V gene. The CDR3 sequence is 17 residues long. The CDR3 protein is CASSQDPLAGLSGELFF. Here the CDR3 DNA reads TGCGCCAGCAGCCAAGATCCGCTAGCGGGACTAAGCGGGGAGCTGTTTTTT.

The chain uses TRBV19 and TRBJ1-3; no clear D gene. V was shortened by 3 bases and J by 1 base, with 10 bases between the two germline ends. The V gene's germline CDR1 is LNHDA and CDR2 SQIVND (reference sequence). The CDR3 is 15 residues long. The CDR3 sequence: CASSIGDRSGNTIYF. The CDR3 coding sequence is TGTGCCAGTAGTATTGGTGATCGGTCTGGAAACACCATATATTTT.

This chain joins TRBV7-2 and TRBJ2-7; D ambiguous. Germline CDR1 and CDR2: SGHTA and FQGNSA. This CDR3 region has 13 residues. Trimming took off 1 base at V and 8 bases at J, with 12 bases between the two ends. The CDR3 DNA sequence: TGTGCCAGCAGCTTAGGTGAAATGGCCAAGCAGTACTTC. As protein: CASSLGEMAKQYF.

This chain connects TRBV18 to TRBJ1-3, with a possible D match to TRBD1 (6 bases). V lost 3 bases and J lost 0, with 18 bases in between. Germline V gene data show CDR1 as KGHSH and CDR2 as LQKENI. The length of the CDR3 is 18 residues. The CDR3 region is CASSPLPGQLGSGNTIYF. The CDR3, as DNA: TGTGCCAGCTCACCGTTGCCGGGACAACTAGGCTCTGGAAACACCATATATTTT. The full variable domain, rest sourced from reference TRBV18 and TRBJ1-3, is NAGVMQNPRHLVRRRGQEARLRCSPMKGHSHVYWYRQLPEEGLKFMVYLQKENIIDESGMPKERFSAEFPKEGPSILRIQQVVRGDSAAYFCASSPLPGQLGSGNTIYFGEGSWLTVV.

The J gene is TRBJ2-3, the V gene TRBV18; 7 bases fit TRBD1. V lost 6 bases, J lost 2 bases, and 5 bases stayed unmatched. The length of the CDR3 is 14 residues. Per germline, CDR1 KGHSH and CDR2 LQKENI. CDR3 nucleotides: TGTGCCAGCTCGCCCGGGACAGACACAGATACGCAGTATTTT. Protein sequence: CASSPGTDTDTQYF.

This clone was detected only once. The rearrangement joins TRBV5-1 to TRBJ2-3, with D perhaps TRBD2 (6 bases). Trimming took 4 bases from V and 11 from J, leaving 20 bases between them. The germline gives CDR1 SGHRS, CDR2 YFSETQ. The CDR3 length is 14 residues. The CDR3 region is CASSPGTPLGGQYF. In DNA form, the CDR3 reads TGCGCCAGCAGCCCCGGGACGCCGTTGGGAGGGCAGTATTTT.

This chain joins TRBV7-8 and TRBJ2-7; perhaps TRBD1 as D (7 bases). Germline V gene data show CDR1 as SGHVS and CDR2 as FQNEAQ. This CDR3 has 19 residues. Trimming stripped 1 base from V and 2 bases from J, with 24 bases between. The CDR3 sequence: CASSLVSPRRGRGTYEQYF. For the CDR3, the DNA is TGTGCCAGCAGCTTAGTATCCCCCCGAAGGGGGCGCGGGACCTACGAGCAGTACTTC.

The chain combines TRBV7-9 with TRBJ2-7; 7 nucleotides line up with TRBD2. V shed 5 bases, J shed 2 bases, and the junction held 6 bases outside the gene matches. The CDR3 contains 14 residues. Germline values: CDR1 SEHNR, CDR2 FQNEAQ (reference sequence). The DNA for the CDR3 is TGTGCCAGCAGCACCCCGGGACTACCCTACGAGCAGTACTTC. Its protein is CASSTPGLPYEQYF.

The CDR3: CSATDDYNSPLHF. In nucleotides, the CDR3 is TGCAGCGCGACAGACGACTATAATTCACCCCTCCACTTT. The chain carries TRBV29-1 and TRBJ1-6, with D maybe TRBD1 (5 bases). Germline lookup yields CDR1 SQVTM and CDR2 ANQGSEA. Trimming left V 7 bases short and J 3 bases short, with 10 bases between. This CDR3 is built from 13 residues.

This clone appeared a few times. V is TRBV4-3 and J is TRBJ1-5; TRBD1 agrees at 9 bases. Germline CDR1 reads LGHNA; CDR2 reads YSLEER. V shed 3 bases, J shed 5 bases, and the junction held 2 bases outside the gene matches. The CDR3 is made up of 14 amino acids. Here the CDR3 reads CASSHGQGYQPQHF. DNA for the CDR3: TGCGCCAGCAGCCACGGACAGGGGTATCAGCCCCAGCATTTT.

In this sample, this clone turned up once. The chain combines TRBV13 with TRBJ2-2, with TRBD2 matching 10 bases. This CDR3 has 15 residues. Germline values: CDR1 PRHDT, CDR2 FYEKMQ (reference sequence). The trim removed 8 bases at V and 4 bases at J, leaving 7 bases unmatched. DNA of the CDR3: TGTGCCAGCCATTTAGCGGGAGGATCCACCGGGGAGCTGTTTTTT. It specifies CASHLAGGSTGELFF.

The chain has TRBV7-3 and TRBJ2-2, with D hard to call. The V gene's germline CDR1 is SGHTA and CDR2 FQGTGA. The length of the CDR3 is 11 residues. V was trimmed by 4 bases and J by 8 bases, leaving 5 bases between them. The CDR3 region is CASSSGGELFF. The DNA for the CDR3 is TGTGCCAGCAGCTCCGGGGGGGAGCTGTTTTTT. Using reference TRBV7-3 and TRBJ2-2 for the parts outside the CDR3, the full variable domain is GAGVSQTPSNKVTEKGKYVELRCDPISGHTALYWYRQSLGQGPEFLIYFQGTGAADDSGLPNDRFFAVRPEGSVSTLKIQRTERGDSAVYLCASSSGGELFFGEGSRLTVL.

The J gene is TRBJ2-5, the V gene TRBV9; the match to TRBD2 covers 13 bases. This CDR3 region has 16 residues. J was trimmed by 3 bases and V by 3 bases; bases with no gene match: 5. The germline gives CDR1 SGDLS, CDR2 YYNGEE. Written as DNA, the CDR3 is TGTGCCAGCAGCGACCCCGGACTAGCGGGAGAAGAGACCCAGTACTTC. It is translated as CASSDPGLAGEETQYF.